This TCR beta chain appears in the sequencing data of a study of PD-L1 blockade in urothelial cancer. Study observations and caveats: Durable-benefit patients expanded tumor-associated blood clones more at 3 weeks.

Stated time point: peripheral blood 6 weeks after treatment start. The assay was immunoSEQ multiplex PCR, and TCRdb's table has in-frame clones only and misses some. The data show 40,000 to 45,000 clones, roughly 85% seen once. From germline, CDR1 is SQVTM and CDR2 ANQGSEA. The CDR3 sequence is 17 residues long. V lost 3 bases, J lost 1 base, and 6 bases stayed unmatched. Concerning this clone itself: Its target is not known.

V and J are TRBV29-1 and TRBJ2-3; 14 nucleotides match TRBD2. The clonotype originates from a man in his 60s with urothelial cancer. The starting material was PBMCs, obtained around atezolizumab (anti-PD-L1) treatment. The CDR3 loop is CSVDGLAGGQGTDTQYF. The CDR3 nucleotides are TGCAGCGTTGACGGACTAGCGGGGGGTCAGGGCACAGATACGCAGTATTTT.